Listed below are T cell receptor beta chains from one sample, sequenced in a study of blood T cell repertoires in COVID-19. This table comes from immunoSEQ multiplex PCR, and its TCRdb copy is limited to in-frame clones, with some not included. Here the sample spans just over 300,000 clones, approximately 83% being singletons. Specimen: PBMCs or T cells enriched from blood (not recorded which). These receptors came from a man aged 25 to 40 who had recovered from COVID-19. Both conserved end residues are trimmed from each CDR3. D genes are given only for firm matches.

>TRBV6-1|TRBJ2-1|TRBD2
ASSEGTSGGEAPF
>TRBV4-3|TRBJ2-7|TRBD1
ASSQARTGGSHEQY
>TRBV5-5|TRBJ1-2|TRBD1
ASSFATGSVYGYT
>TRBV24-1|TRBJ2-2|.
ATSDFSSQGGLF
>TRBV19|TRBJ1-5|.
ASSDIRNQPQH
>TRBV5-6|TRBJ2-7|.
ASSRDTSYEQY
>TRBV19|TRBJ1-2|.
ASSVDSGFYGYT
>TRBV5-1|TRBJ1-5|TRBD1
ASSFTGQDDQPQH
>TRBV5-1|TRBJ1-2|TRBD1
ASSLRGNYGYT
>TRBV7-9|TRBJ1-5|.
ASSLDSGNQPQH
>TRBV6-1|TRBJ1-1|TRBD1
ASSEQGAFTEAF
>TRBV30|TRBJ1-6|.
AWSGGLNSPLH
>TRBV5-6|TRBJ2-1|TRBD1
ASSWGPGQGIYEQF
>TRBV25-1|TRBJ1-5|.
ASSEGGPQH
>TRBV5-6|TRBJ2-3|.
ASSFLDTQY
>TRBV2|TRBJ1-1|.
ASSESRNTEAF
>TRBV3-1/TRBV3-2|TRBJ2-7|TRBD2
ASSQGGGGAYEQY
>TRBV29-1|TRBJ1-2|TRBD1
SATQTGFDGYT
>TRBV12-3/TRBV12-4|TRBJ1-2|.
ASSPALRVGYT
>TRBV5-8|TRBJ1-5|.
ASSSGLQPQH
>TRBV4-3|TRBJ1-1|.
ASSQPGGKQEAF
>TRBV2|TRBJ2-7|.
ASSDTGLRTYEQY
>TRBV24-1|TRBJ2-1|TRBD2
ATSDPTSGGARGQF
>TRBV7-2|TRBJ1-2|TRBD1
ASSLGASGQGLYGYT
>TRBV15|TRBJ2-5|TRBD2
ATSSGGVQETQY
>TRBV2|TRBJ2-1|TRBD2
ASSGLAGVVNEQF
>TRBV4-3|TRBJ1-1|.
ASSAQVMNTEAF
>TRBV29-1|TRBJ1-2|TRBD1
SCQQGGDGRYT
>TRBV7-2|TRBJ1-2|.
ASSTTGLGYT
>TRBV3-1/TRBV3-2|TRBJ1-1|.
ASSPSDRENTEAF
>TRBV6-5|TRBJ2-7|.
ATMAGTSVGEQY
>TRBV3-1/TRBV3-2|TRBJ2-7|TRBD1
ASSQGQGIPYEQY
>TRBV9|TRBJ2-2|TRBD1
ASSVARDRGHGGELF
>TRBV30|TRBJ1-2|TRBD1
AWSVRQGYGYT
>TRBV7-9|TRBJ2-7|.
ASSPPHISYEQY
>TRBV5-4|TRBJ2-2|.
ASSIPGLQETGELF
>TRBV29-1|TRBJ1-2|TRBD1
SVLQGAGSGYT
>TRBV11-1|TRBJ1-1|TRBD1
ASSKNRGTEAF
>TRBV10-2|TRBJ1-3|.
ASRRQSSGNTIY
>TRBV7-9|TRBJ2-7|TRBD2
ASTVSAGGGSYEQY
>TRBV5-6|TRBJ2-5|TRBD2
ASSLTGGRQETQY
>TRBV6-2/TRBV6-3|TRBJ2-7|.
ASSRSTGSDEQY
>TRBV14|TRBJ2-1|TRBD1
ASSRLMTGFLDEQF
>TRBV14|TRBJ2-1|.
ASSAGQYNEQF
>TRBV29-1|TRBJ1-2|TRBD1
SARSGQDSSGYT
>TRBV9|TRBJ2-5|.
ASSVGVVGTQY
>TRBV15|TRBJ2-7|TRBD1
ATSRDLGQGHEQY
>TRBV27|TRBJ1-2|TRBD1
ASSPRTGYGYT
>TRBV4-1|TRBJ2-2|.
ASRPRNSRGELF
>TRBV6-5|TRBJ2-1|TRBD2
ASSLAGEGINEQF
>TRBV5-1|TRBJ1-3|.
ASSLEPTGGGNTIY
>TRBV6-5|TRBJ1-1|TRBD1
ASIGTGWDAEAF
>TRBV19|TRBJ1-6|TRBD1
ASSIPGTGLSPLH
>TRBV2|TRBJ1-2|.
ASLNRSNYGYT
>TRBV19|TRBJ2-2|TRBD1
ASSVGQGNTGELF
>TRBV25-1|TRBJ2-1|TRBD2
ASSDPGLAGTQF
>TRBV5-1|TRBJ2-2|.
ASSYNRVNTGELF